These 15 T cell receptor beta chains came from one sample sequenced in a study of vaccination effects on CD4 cells after COVID-19. After expansion with viral peptide pools in the ViraFEST assay, antigen-specific CD4+ T cells were sequenced. Subsequent to a culture period of 10 to 11 days, CD4+ T cells were isolated. Their antigen targets remain unknown. Method: immunoSEQ multiplex PCR; TCRdb's copy keeps in-frame clones and lacks some. The table has 50,000 to 65,000 clones, 75% to 90% seen once. Source: CD4+ T cells from PBMCs cultured with HCoV-229E spike peptides, taken before COVID-19 vaccination. These receptors all come from a human donor who received a COVID-19 vaccine.

The chain is built from TRBV4-3 and TRBJ1-4, with 7 bases lining up with TRBD1. V shed 4 bases, J shed 8 bases, and the junction held 7 bases outside the gene matches. The CDR3 extends over 14 amino acids. Looked up from germline, CDR1 is LGHNA and CDR2 is YSLEER. CDR3 nucleotides: TGCGCCAGCAGCCCGTTGACAGGGTACGAAAAACTGTTTTTT. Translating it yields CASSPLTGYEKLFF.

V gene TRBV18 combines with J gene TRBJ1-2; 10 bases line up with TRBD1. CDR3 length: 15 amino acids. V gave up 3 bases and J gave up 6 bases; unmatched junction bases: 7. The germline V gene has CDR1 KGHSH and CDR2 LQKENI. CDR3 sequence reads: CASSPLTGGFHGYTF. The CDR3 DNA follows: TGTGCCAGCTCACCCCTGACAGGGGGCTTTCATGGCTACACCTTC.

Only one count was recorded for this clone. CDR3 sequence (DNA): TGTGCCAGCAGCGCAGGGACTAGCGGCGCAGATACGCAGTATTTT. Translated: CASSAGTSGADTQYF. V gene TRBV9 combines with J gene TRBJ2-3, with TRBD2 matching over 11 bases. The germline gives CDR1 SGDLS, CDR2 YYNGEE. This CDR3 contains 15 residues. With 3 bases clipped from V and 4 bases from J, the junction kept 4 bases outside the gene matches.

The chain joins TRBV7-9 to TRBJ2-7; D not resolved. Trimming left V 4 bases short and J 6 bases short, with 10 bases between. This CDR3 has 12 residues. CDR1 SEHNR and CDR2 FQNEAQ come from the germline V gene (reference sequence). The CDR3 DNA follows: TGTGCCAGCAGCTCTTCTTATTTCGAGCAGTACGTC. Protein: CASSSSYFEQYV.

The CDR3 protein is CASRTKTSGVQEQFF. CDR3 coding DNA: TGCGCCAGCAGGACGAAGACTAGCGGCGTTCAGGAGCAGTTCTTC. The genes are TRBV5-1 and TRBJ2-1; 9 bases align to TRBD2. CDR1 is SGHRS and CDR2 is YFSETQ in the germline V gene. J gave up 10 bases and V 5 bases, and 13 bases lay outside the gene matches. The CDR3 is 15 residues long.

The chain couples TRBV5-5 to TRBJ1-5, with TRBD1 identical over 8 bases. Germline V gives CDR1 SGHKS, CDR2 YYEKEE (reference sequence). The CDR3 covers 15 residues. Unmatched junction bases numbered 11, after V lost 5 bases and J lost 7 bases. The CDR3 sequence: CASSLLQGAEQPQHF. CDR3 sequence (DNA): TGTGCCAGCAGTTTATTGCAGGGGGCAGAGCAGCCCCAGCATTTT.

The chain links TRBV7-2 to TRBJ1-2; the match to TRBD1 covers 7 bases. Germline CDR1 and CDR2: SGHTA and FQGNSA. This CDR3 has 15 residues. The V segment lost 2 bases and the J segment 6 bases; nucleotides outside the gene matches: 9. CDR3 in amino acids: CASSLRTGPGDGYTF. The CDR3 coding sequence is TGTGCCAGCAGCTTAAGGACAGGACCGGGGGATGGCTACACCTTC. The full variable domain, in which reference TRBV7-2 and TRBJ1-2 provide the parts outside the CDR3, is GAGVSQSPSNKVTEKGKDVELRCDPISGHTALYWYRQSLGQGLEFLIYFQGNSAPDKSGLPSDRFSAERTGGSVSTLTIQRTQQEDSAVYLCASSLRTGPGDGYTFGSGTRLTVV.

The V and J genes are TRBV9 and TRBJ1-1; D is unresolved. Trimming pared 0 bases from V and 2 bases from J, leaving 5 bases between. This CDR3 is 13 amino acids long. Germline CDR1 and CDR2: SGDLS and YYNGEE. This CDR3 is CASSVVQNTEAFF. As DNA, the CDR3 is TGTGCCAGCAGCGTAGTACAAAACACTGAAGCTTTCTTT. Full variable domain (remainder filled in from reference TRBV9 and TRBJ1-1): DSGVTQTPKHLITATGQRVTLRCSPRSGDLSVYWYQQSLDQGLQFLIQYYNGEERAKGNILERFSAQQFPDLHSELNLSSLELGDSALYFCASSVVQNTEAFFGQGTRLTVV.

The chain links TRBV28 to TRBJ1-2; 7 nucleotides match TRBD1. Trimming at V came to 2 bases and at J to 4 bases, leaving 1 base not matched to a gene. This CDR3 is 13 amino acids long. Germline V gene data show CDR1 as MDHEN and CDR2 as SYDVKM. The CDR3 nucleotides read TGTGCCAGCAGTTTAACAGGGGCCTATGGCTACACCTTC. Translating it yields CASSLTGAYGYTF.

The J gene is TRBJ2-5, the V gene TRBV29-1, with TRBD1 as a possible D gene (5 bases). The germline gives CDR1 SQVTM, CDR2 ANQGSEA. V lost 7 bases and J 5 bases, leaving 20 bases between the germline ends. CDR3 size: 14 residues. CDR3 sequence reads: CSAVSGFLGETQYF. CDR3 DNA: TGCAGCGCGGTATCAGGGTTCCTCGGGGAGACCCAGTACTTC.

The rearrangement joins TRBV4-3 to TRBJ1-6, with D perhaps TRBD1 (5 bases). CDR3 size: 14 residues. Between the trimmed V and J ends, which lost 1 base and 11 bases, there was a span of 12 bases. Germline V lookup: CDR1 LGHNA, CDR2 YSLEER. The CDR3 spells CASSQAWGGTPLHF. The CDR3, as DNA: TGCGCCAGCAGCCAAGCGTGGGGGGGGACACCCCTCCACTTT.

The chain joins TRBV5-8 to TRBJ2-4, with D maybe TRBD1 (6 bases). V gave up 5 bases and J gave up 1 base, with 16 bases separating them. The CDR3 is made up of 16 amino acids. In germline, CDR1 is SGHTS, CDR2 YDEGEE. The CDR3 nucleotides are TGTGCCAGCAGGTTTACAGGGCTAGGGGCCAAAAACATTCAGTACTTC. This codes for CASRFTGLGAKNIQYF.

This chain joins TRBV5-1 and TRBJ1-4; 8 bases fit TRBD1. Per the germline V gene, CDR1 is SGHRS and CDR2 is YFSETQ. The ends lost 4 bases at V and 12 bases at J; junction bases unmatched: 11. CDR3 size: 14 residues. This CDR3 reads CASSPGQGLEELFF. The CDR3, as DNA: TGCGCCAGCAGCCCCGGACAGGGTTTGGAGGAACTGTTTTTT.

This sequence joins TRBV30 and TRBJ2-7; 12 positions agree with TRBD1. The CDR3 length is 18 residues. Germline V lookup: CDR1 GTSNPN, CDR2 SVGIG (reference sequence). After removal of 2 bases from V and 0 bases from J, the junction contained 11 bases not matched to a gene. CDR3 protein: CAWSPRDRGLVSSYEQYV. CDR3 bases: TGTGCCTGGAGTCCCCGGGACAGGGGGCTCGTTAGCTCCTACGAGCAGTACGTC.

The chain is built from TRBV18 and TRBJ2-3; D is perhaps TRBD2 (7 bases). The CDR3 totals 15 residues. With 0 bases removed from V and 4 bases from J, the gap between germline ends came to 11 bases. Germline V gives CDR1 KGHSH, CDR2 LQKENI. The CDR3 DNA sequence: TGTGCCAGCTCACCACCCATGGGGGGGCCAGATACGCAGTATTTT. Its translation: CASSPPMGGPDTQYF.